A selection of T cell receptor beta chains follows, all from one sample in a study of early T cells in non-severe SARS-CoV-2 infection. MiXCR was run by TCRdb on the 5' RACE reads, yielding one entry per CDR3 protein. This table holds around 57,000 distinct CDR3 sequences, around a tenth found once. The sequencing input was whole blood. These receptor sequences come from an adult who was a healthcare worker with PCR-confirmed SARS-CoV-2 infection or an uninfected control (not recorded which). Each CDR3 is given with its conserved first and last residue. Fields, in order: J gene, clone size, V gene, D gene, CDR3 protein, CDR3 DNA. A D gene is named only where the DNA matches it firmly. Not every row has a clone size; where given, it reads once, few, many or a size class.

j_gene: TRBJ2-7
abundance: many
v_gene: TRBV11-2
d_gene: TRBD1
CDR3aa: CASSLLRTGVEQYF
CDR3nt: TGTGCCAGCAGCTTACTCAGAACAGGGGTGGAGCAGTACTTC

j_gene: TRBJ2-7
abundance: -
v_gene: TRBV5-4
d_gene: -
CDR3aa: CASSSGDGSYEQYF
CDR3nt: TGTGCCAGCAGCTCTGGGGATGGGAGTTACGAGCAGTACTTC

j_gene: TRBJ1-2
abundance: -
v_gene: TRBV25-1
d_gene: -
CDR3aa: CASSENGRGYGYTF
CDR3nt: TGTGCCAGCAGTGAAAATGGCAGAGGCTATGGCTACACCTTC

j_gene: TRBJ2-4
abundance: many
v_gene: TRBV6-1
d_gene: TRBD1
CDR3aa: CASSEAVGQGLNIQYF
CDR3nt: TGTGCCAGCAGTGAAGCGGTGGGACAGGGCTTAAACATTCAGTACTTC

j_gene: TRBJ2-7
abundance: few
v_gene: TRBV18
d_gene: TRBD1
CDR3aa: CASSPPRFETGDREQYF
CDR3nt: TGTGCCAGCTCACCACCGAGATTTGAGACAGGGGATCGCGAGCAGTACTTC

j_gene: TRBJ2-7
abundance: -
v_gene: TRBV20-1
d_gene: -
CDR3aa: CSARDGAGTYEQYF
CDR3nt: TGCAGTGCTAGAGATGGAGCGGGCACCTACGAGCAGTACTTC

j_gene: TRBJ1-5
abundance: few
v_gene: TRBV7-2
d_gene: TRBD1
CDR3aa: CASSVRGQQPQHF
CDR3nt: TGTGCCAGCAGCGTCAGGGGGCAGCAGCCCCAGCATTTT

j_gene: TRBJ2-5
abundance: few
v_gene: TRBV12-3/TRBV12-4
d_gene: TRBD2
CDR3aa: CASSPRTSGSGETQYF
CDR3nt: TGTGCCAGCAGTCCTAGGACTAGCGGGAGTGGAGAGACCCAGTACTTC

j_gene: TRBJ2-7
abundance: -
v_gene: TRBV29-1
d_gene: TRBD1
CDR3aa: CSAWTGVEQYF
CDR3nt: TGCAGCGCATGGACAGGGGTGGAGCAGTACTTC

j_gene: TRBJ2-7
abundance: many
v_gene: TRBV14
d_gene: -
CDR3aa: CASSQDRGNTYEQYF
CDR3nt: TGTGCCAGCAGCCAAGACCGGGGGAATACCTACGAGCAGTACTTC

j_gene: TRBJ1-2
abundance: few
v_gene: TRBV6-1
d_gene: -
CDR3aa: CASSEGGPPENF
CDR3nt: TGTGCCAGCAGTGAAGGCGGCCCCCCGGAGAACTTC

j_gene: TRBJ1-1
abundance: -
v_gene: TRBV25-1
d_gene: -
CDR3aa: CASRKVGQNTEAFF
CDR3nt: TGTGCCAGCAGGAAAGTAGGGCAGAACACTGAAGCTTTCTTT

j_gene: TRBJ2-2
abundance: -
v_gene: TRBV29-1
d_gene: -
CDR3aa: CSALSGLNTGELFF
CDR3nt: TGCAGCGCTCTGAGCGGGCTCAACACCGGGGAGCTGTTTTTT

j_gene: TRBJ1-1
abundance: many
v_gene: TRBV7-8
d_gene: -
CDR3aa: CASSLVAFRGTEAFF
CDR3nt: TGTGCCAGCAGCTTAGTCGCATTTAGGGGTACTGAAGCTTTCTTT

j_gene: TRBJ2-7
abundance: few
v_gene: TRBV29-1
d_gene: -
CDR3aa: CSVEFTAEQYF
CDR3nt: TGCAGCGTTGAGTTCACGGCCGAGCAGTACTTC